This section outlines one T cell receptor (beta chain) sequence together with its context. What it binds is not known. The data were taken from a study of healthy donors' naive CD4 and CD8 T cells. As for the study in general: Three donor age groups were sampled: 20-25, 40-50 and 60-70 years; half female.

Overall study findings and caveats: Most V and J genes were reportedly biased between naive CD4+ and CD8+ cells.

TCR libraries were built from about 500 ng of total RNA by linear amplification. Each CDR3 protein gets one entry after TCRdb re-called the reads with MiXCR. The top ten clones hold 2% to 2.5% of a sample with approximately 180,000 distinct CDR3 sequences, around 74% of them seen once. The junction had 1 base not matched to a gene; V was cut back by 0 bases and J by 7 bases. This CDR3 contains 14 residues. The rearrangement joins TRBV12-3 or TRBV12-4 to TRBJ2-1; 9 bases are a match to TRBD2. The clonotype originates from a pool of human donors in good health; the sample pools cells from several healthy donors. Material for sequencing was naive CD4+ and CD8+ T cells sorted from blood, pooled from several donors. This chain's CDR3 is CASSLALAGNEQFF. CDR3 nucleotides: TGTGCCAGCAGTTTAGCGCTAGCGGGGAATGAGCAGTTCTTC.